This T cell receptor beta chain was retrieved from a study of cytomegalovirus exposure and HLA in healthy donors. Overall study findings and caveats: Judged likely to be a sequencing artifact was a cluster of highly shared sequence variants. Solely CMV serostatus was available to characterize immune exposure. Earlier analysis found most TCR beta V segments productive about 87% or about 30% of the time. When a later analysis was performed, an Asian-associated ancestry cluster reportedly had fewer N-insertions than the roughly 700-donor mean.

Trimming shortened V by 6 bases and J by 7 bases, and 19 bases separated the two germline ends. CDR3 length: 15 residues. Germline V lookup: CDR1 SGDLS, CDR2 YYNGEE. As to this clone: Its antigen is as yet unknown.

Both 60 Vbeta primers and 13 Jbeta primers went into the PCR. Some clones are missing from TCRdb's copy, which holds only in-frame ones; the method was immunoSEQ multiplex PCR. The repertoire holds 170,000 or so clones, with roughly four fifths as singletons. This sequence was found in a woman in her 30s in good health and CMV-seronegative. The sample was PBMCs. This rearrangement joins TRBV9 to TRBJ1-4, with a tentative D call TRBD1 (6 bases). The CDR3 loop is CASTPSGGLSEKLFF. The CDR3 region has the DNA TGTGCCAGCACCCCGTCGGGGGGGCTATCTGAAAAACTGTTTTTT.